This record concerns one T cell receptor (beta chain) sequence. Its antigen is undetermined. Sequencing used immunoSEQ version 4 in survey mode. Using immunoSEQ multiplex PCR, the repertoire was profiled, and TCRdb retains in-frame clones only, with some absent. The table records 4,500 to 5,500 clones, 60% to 80% of them present only once. The sample originates from a study of persistence of HIV-infected CD4 T cells. The stimulus was lysate of CMV-infected fibroblasts, around 10 ug/mL. Responding CD4+ T cells were sorted by upregulation of both CD40 ligand and CD69. Germline V gives CDR1 SGHDT, CDR2 YYEEEE. The V end lost 2 bases, the J end lost 5 bases, and 11 bases lay between the germline ends. The CDR3 spans 14 residues.

The starting material was CD4+ T cells sorted from PBMCs after roughly 20-hour stimulation, obtained from a patient who received antiretroviral therapy. This chain joins TRBV5-6 and TRBJ1-5; D gene unclear. This TCR derives from an adult man with HIV who was CMV-seropositive. The CDR3 reads CASSLSGAHQPQHF. CDR3 DNA: TGTGCCAGCAGCTTAAGCGGAGCCCATCAGCCCCAGCATTTT.